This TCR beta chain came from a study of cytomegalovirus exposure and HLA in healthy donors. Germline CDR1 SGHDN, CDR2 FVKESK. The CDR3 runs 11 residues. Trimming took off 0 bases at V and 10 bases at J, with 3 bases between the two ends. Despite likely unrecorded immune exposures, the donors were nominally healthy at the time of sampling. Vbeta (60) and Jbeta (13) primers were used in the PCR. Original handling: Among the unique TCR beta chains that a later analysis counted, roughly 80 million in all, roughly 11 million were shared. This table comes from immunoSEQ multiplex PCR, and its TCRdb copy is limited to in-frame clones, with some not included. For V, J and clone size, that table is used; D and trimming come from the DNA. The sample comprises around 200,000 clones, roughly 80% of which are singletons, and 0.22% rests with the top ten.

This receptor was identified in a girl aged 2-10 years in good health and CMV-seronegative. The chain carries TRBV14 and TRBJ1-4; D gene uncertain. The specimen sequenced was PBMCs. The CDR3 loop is CASSQDRKLFF. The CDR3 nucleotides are TGTGCCAGCAGCCAAGACCGAAAACTGTTTTTT.